Below, 14 T cell receptor beta chains from the same sample are listed, as sequenced in a study of radiotherapy plus CTLA-4 blockade in lung cancer. Sequencing was performed with immunoSEQ multiplex PCR; in TCRdb, only in-frame clones are kept and a portion is missing. Of over 60,000 clones in the sample, roughly 84% are singletons; the top ten hold 40%. Sequencing was performed on peripheral blood, taken from a patient treated with radiotherapy plus ipilimumab. The receptors come from a human donor with non-small cell lung cancer that progressed on radiotherapy plus ipilimumab.

The chain joins TRBV10-1 to TRBJ2-3; TRBD2 aligns across 7 bases. Germline-derived CDR1 and CDR2 are WNHNN and SYGVQD (reference sequence). The CDR3 has 16 residues. V was pared by 2 bases and J by 3 bases, with 8 bases of the junction left unmatched. The CDR3 DNA sequence: TGCGCCAGCAGTGAGGCCCGGGGGGAGAGGACAGATACGCAGTATTTT. Amino acid sequence: CASSEARGERTDTQYF.

The CDR3 coding sequence is TGTGCCAGCAGCTTGATTCAGGGGTATGGCTACACCTTC. Translated, it gives CASSLIQGYGYTF. The rearrangement uses TRBV5-6 and TRBJ1-2; possibly TRBD1 for D (6 bases). The CDR3 spans 13 residues. Trimming took off 1 base at V and 5 bases at J, with 9 bases between the two ends. Germline CDR1 SGHDT, CDR2 YYEEEE.

The rearrangement joins TRBV19 to TRBJ2-7; D uncertain. Germline CDR1 and CDR2: LNHDA and SQIVND (reference sequence). There are 14 residues in the CDR3. The V gene lost 5 bases and the J gene lost 2 bases, with 13 bases spanning the gap. CDR3 residues: CASSLRLFAYEQYV. DNA for the CDR3: TGTGCCAGTAGTCTTAGACTCTTCGCCTACGAGCAGTACGTC.

V gene TRBV19 combines with J gene TRBJ1-1, with D perhaps TRBD1 (6 bases). The CDR3 is made up of 14 amino acids. From germline, CDR1 is LNHDA and CDR2 SQIVND (reference sequence). Between the trimmed V and J ends, which lost 3 bases and 0 bases, there was a span of 8 bases. For the CDR3, the DNA is TGTGCCAGTAGTATGCAGGGGATGAACACTGAAGCTTTCTTT. Protein sequence: CASSMQGMNTEAFF.

The chain links TRBV18 to TRBJ2-5; 8 bases line up with TRBD1. Germline V gene lookup returns CDR1 KGHSH and CDR2 LQKENI. Trimming cost V 5 bases and J 4 bases; bases outside gene matches: 3. This CDR3 region has 13 residues. The DNA for the CDR3 is TGTGCCAGCTCATCACAGGGGGTAGAGACCCAGTACTTC. As protein: CASSSQGVETQYF.

The chain is built from TRBV5-1 and TRBJ1-1; no definite D call. Trimming stripped 0 bases from V and 5 bases from J, with 11 bases between. CDR1 and CDR2 (germline): SGHRS, YFSETQ. This CDR3 is 14 amino acids long. The CDR3: CASSLEGLLTEAFF. The CDR3 DNA reads TGCGCCAGCAGCTTGGAAGGATTATTGACTGAAGCTTTCTTT.

The chain recombines TRBV4-1 with TRBJ2-7; 8 nucleotides align to TRBD1. Germline assignment: CDR1 MGHRA and CDR2 YSYEKL. CDR3 length: 15 residues. With V trimmed by 0 bases and J by 2 bases, 3 bases remained unmatched. The CDR3 nucleotides read TGCGCCAGCAGCCAAGAAAACAGGGGGGCCTACGAGCAGTACGTC. Its translation: CASSQENRGAYEQYV.

The chain has TRBV4-1 and TRBJ2-6; D gene ambiguous. V lost 1 base to trimming and J lost 0 bases, with 4 bases between them. This CDR3 has 15 residues. Per the germline V gene, CDR1 is MGHRA and CDR2 is YSYEKL. The CDR3 region has the DNA TGCGCCAGCAGCCAAGCCCACTCTGGGGCCAACGTCCTGACTTTC. It encodes CASSQAHSGANVLTF.

The chain joins TRBV14 to TRBJ2-1; 9 bases are shared with TRBD2. The V and J ends lost 1 base and 4 bases, in that order; junction bases with no gene match: 2. Looked up from germline, CDR1 is SGHDN and CDR2 is FVKESK. This CDR3 is built from 15 residues. The CDR3 DNA reads TGTGCCAGCAGCCAAGGTAGCGGGAGTTACAATGAGCAGTTCTTC. Amino acid sequence: CASSQGSGSYNEQFF.

The V and J genes are TRBV6-6 and TRBJ1-2, with TRBD1 identical over 8 bases. The CDR3 length is 15 residues. From germline, CDR1 is MNHNY and CDR2 SVGAGI (reference sequence). Losses at the gene ends were 6 bases for V and 4 bases for J; bases not matched to a gene: 10. The CDR3 here is CASSRGQGSLYGYTF. In nucleotides, the CDR3 is TGTGCCAGCAGCCGTGGACAGGGTAGCCTCTATGGCTACACCTTC.

This chain connects TRBV30 to TRBJ1-4, with 7 nucleotides matching TRBD1. Looked up from germline, CDR1 is GTSNPN and CDR2 is SVGIG (reference sequence). CDR3 length equals 15 residues. V dropped 4 bases and J dropped 3; count of bases not matched to a gene: 8. In DNA form, the CDR3 reads TGTGCCTGGAACCTCAGGGGACAGTCTAATGAAAAACTGTTTTTT. The encoded protein is CAWNLRGQSNEKLFF. The full variable domain, rest sourced from reference TRBV30 and TRBJ1-4, is SQTIHQWPATLVQPVGSPLSLECTVEGTSNPNLYWYRQAAGRGLQLLFYSVGIGQISSEVPQNLSASRPQDRQFILSSKKLLLSDSGFYLCAWNLRGQSNEKLFFGSGTQLSVL.

This clone has a handful of counts. The DNA for the CDR3 is TGTGCCACCAGCAGAGGGCGGGAAGGGAATCAGCCCCAGCATTTT. Protein product: CATSRGREGNQPQHF. This sequence joins TRBV15 and TRBJ1-5; D call uncertain. Trimming took off 1 base at V and 4 bases at J, with 11 bases between the two ends. The CDR3 spans 15 residues. Germline CDR1 is LNHNV and CDR2 is YYDKDF (reference sequence).

V and J are TRBV13 and TRBJ1-3, with a possible D match to TRBD1 (6 bases). This CDR3 contains 15 residues. V gave up 5 bases and J gave up 0 bases, with 11 bases separating them. Germline V gene data show CDR1 as PRHDT and CDR2 as FYEKMQ (reference sequence). The CDR3 here is CASSGGQPSGNTIYF. CDR3 coding DNA: TGTGCCAGCAGCGGCGGACAGCCCTCTGGAAACACCATATATTTT.

The chain links TRBV28 to TRBJ1-5, with a weak D call TRBD1 (6 bases). CDR1 MDHEN and CDR2 SYDVKM come from the germline V gene. The CDR3 is 14 amino acids. Trimming left V 2 bases short and J 10 bases short, with 15 bases between. The CDR3 DNA sequence: TGTGCCAGCAGTTTAAAGTACCCGGGGGGCCCCCAGCATTTT. Amino acids: CASSLKYPGGPQHF.